This T cell receptor beta chain was captured in a study of CD8 T cells in ankylosing spondylitis. General study results and limits: Eight or nine highly homologous variants made up a TCR beta motif that seemed to typify ankylosing spondylitis blood. Certain motif variants had earlier appeared in reactive arthritis synovial fluid and blood. Disease-linked clones had a CD8+ phenotype and relatively low frequency in peripheral blood. Matched synovial fluid from ankylosing spondylitis patients was reported to be enriched for disease-linked clones.

This clonotype was recorded at least ten times. Its antigen is unidentified. Library preparation for TCR beta used quantitative 5'-RACE with molecular barcodes. Each CDR3 protein gets one entry after TCRdb re-called the 5' RACE reads with MiXCR. The data show about 510,000 distinct CDR3 sequences, less than 6% seen once. The germline V gene has CDR1 SEHNR and CDR2 FQNEAQ (reference sequence). The CDR3 has 12 residues. Trimming removed 5 bases at V and 7 bases at J, with 11 bases between. The sequencing sample was made of blood, either unsorted or a sorted T cell fraction (not recorded which). The sequence was collected from a male donor with ankylosing spondylitis. The rearrangement links TRBV7-9 to TRBJ1-1; D ambiguous. CDR3 region: CASSAGRVEAFF. The CDR3 DNA reads TGTGCCAGCAGCGCCGGACGGGTTGAAGCTTTCTTT.